The rows below give T cell receptor beta chains drawn from one sample of a study of shared clonotypes between healthy human individuals. Assay: immunoSEQ multiplex PCR; the TCRdb copy retains only in-frame clones and omits some. In the table there are around 1.9 million clones, 93% of which are singletons. Sequencing input: naive CD8+ T cells from PBMCs. These receptors were obtained from a man between 18 and 29 years old in good health. Some clones in this sample may be carry-over from other donors' samples. Each CDR3 is given with its conserved first and last residue. Fields, in order: D gene, J gene, V gene, clone size, CDR3 DNA, CDR3 protein. D genes are given only for firm matches. Rows give clone size only sometimes, using once, few, many, or a class for an expanded clone.

D: NA
J: TRBJ2-7
V: TRBV11-3
size: NA
DNA: TGTGCCAGCAGCTTAGATCATAGGGAGCAGTACTTC
CDR3: CASSLDHREQYF

D: NA
J: TRBJ2-1
V: TRBV28
size: NA
DNA: TGTGCCAGCAGCCCAATGACGGCTAAGGGCTACAATGAGCAGTTCTTC
CDR3: CASSPMTAKGYNEQFF

D: NA
J: TRBJ2-6
V: TRBV6-1
size: few
DNA: TGTGCCAGCAGTGACAACTCTGGGGCCAACGTCCTGACTTTC
CDR3: CASSDNSGANVLTF

D: NA
J: TRBJ1-2
V: TRBV30
size: NA
DNA: TGTGCCTGGACCATCTGGCATCTCGACACGGGCTACACCTTC
CDR3: CAWTIWHLDTGYTF

D: TRBD2
J: TRBJ2-7
V: TRBV7-9
size: NA
DNA: TGTGCCAGCAGCTTGGCTAGCGGAACCGGATACGAGCAGTACTTC
CDR3: CASSLASGTGYEQYF

D: TRBD2
J: TRBJ2-3
V: TRBV28
size: NA
DNA: TGTGCCAGCACTACCGGGAGGGCGGCAGATACGCAGTATTTT
CDR3: CASTTGRAADTQYF

D: TRBD2
J: TRBJ2-7
V: TRBV28
size: NA
DNA: TGTGCCAGCCTGGAATGGCGGGAGGGCCAGGGGGAGCAGTACTTC
CDR3: CASLEWREGQGEQYF

D: NA
J: TRBJ1-3
V: TRBV5-1
size: NA
DNA: TGCGCCAGCAGCGGAGGACAGTCGAAATACTCCAGCTCTGGAAACACCATATATTTT
CDR3: CASSGGQSKYSSSGNTIYF

D: NA
J: TRBJ1-5
V: TRBV27
size: few
DNA: TGTGCCAGCAGTTTATCCCAGGGTCAGCCCCAGCATTTT
CDR3: CASSLSQGQPQHF

D: TRBD2
J: TRBJ2-1
V: TRBV7-8
size: NA
DNA: TGTGCCAGCAGCTTGACGCCGGCCGCGGGAGGGATGGGTGAGCAGTTCTTC
CDR3: CASSLTPAAGGMGEQFF

D: NA
J: TRBJ1-2
V: TRBV6-5
size: NA
DNA: TGTGCCAGCAGTTACGGCTACCAAAGGCCAGGCTACACCTTC
CDR3: CASSYGYQRPGYTF

D: NA
J: TRBJ1-4
V: TRBV7-9
size: once
DNA: TGTGCCAGCAGCTTCGTTTCCAGGTTGAGGGCTAATGAAAAACTGTTTTTT
CDR3: CASSFVSRLRANEKLFF

D: NA
J: TRBJ2-1
V: TRBV9
size: NA
DNA: TGTGCCAGCAGCGTAGATGGGGGGACAGTGGCGTTCTTC
CDR3: CASSVDGGTVAFF

D: TRBD1
J: TRBJ1-2
V: TRBV2
size: NA
DNA: TGTGCCAGCAGTGAGGTCAGGGGGTTCTATGGCTACACCTTC
CDR3: CASSEVRGFYGYTF

D: NA
J: TRBJ2-1
V: TRBV29-1
size: NA
DNA: TGCAGCGTGTATATTGGGGCCTATGAGCAGTTCTTC
CDR3: CSVYIGAYEQFF

D: TRBD2
J: TRBJ2-7
V: TRBV2
size: NA
DNA: TGTGCCAGCAGACGTAGGGCCGCTAGCGGGAGCTACGAGCAGTACTTC
CDR3: CASRRRAASGSYEQYF

D: NA
J: TRBJ2-1
V: TRBV29-1
size: NA
DNA: TGCAGCGTTGAATTTTGGCGTGAGGCTAGTCGGAATGAGCAGTTCTTC
CDR3: CSVEFWREASRNEQFF

D: TRBD2
J: TRBJ2-1
V: TRBV28
size: NA
DNA: TGTGCCAGCAGTATCCGACTAGCGGGAGGGCTGTCCAATGAGCAGTTCTTC
CDR3: CASSIRLAGGLSNEQFF

D: NA
J: TRBJ2-7
V: TRBV5-1
size: NA
DNA: TGCGCCAGCAGCTTGGATGGGGCTGACCCCGACGAGCAGTACTTC
CDR3: CASSLDGADPDEQYF

D: NA
J: TRBJ2-1
V: TRBV28
size: NA
DNA: TGTGCCAGCAAGGCGGCCCGAACTTACAATGAGCAGTTCTTC
CDR3: CASKAARTYNEQFF

D: NA
J: TRBJ1-2
V: TRBV10-3
size: NA
DNA: TGTGCCATCAGTGAGACAGCGAACTATGGCTACACCTTC
CDR3: CAISETANYGYTF

D: NA
J: TRBJ1-4
V: TRBV2
size: NA
DNA: TGTGCCAGCAGTGAAGGGGTAAATGAAAAACTGTTTTTT
CDR3: CASSEGVNEKLFF